These T cell receptor beta chains were read from a single sample in a study of molecular identifiers for immune sequencing clone quantification. TCRdb independently ran MiXCR on the PCR reads; one entry per CDR3 protein. The table has 490,000 or so distinct CDR3 sequences, approximately 25% seen once. The sequencing sample was made of naive CD8+ T cells from blood, with Jurkat cell RNA spiked in. The receptors shown here come from a human donor in good health. Some libraries in this study had Jurkat cell RNA spiked in. Both conserved end residues are trimmed from each CDR3. Each record gives: CDR3 protein, J gene, V gene, CDR3 length.

CDR3: ASSSGGADQPQH
J: TRBJ1-5
V: TRBV27
length: 12

CDR3: ASGNSSRGRMDTEAF
J: TRBJ1-1
V: TRBV6-2/TRBV6-3
length: 15

CDR3: AWSRLATDTQY
J: TRBJ2-3
V: TRBV30
length: 11

CDR3: ASSATDSNQPQH
J: TRBJ1-5
V: TRBV9
length: 12

CDR3: ASSQEVSLNTEAF
J: TRBJ1-1
V: TRBV4-3
length: 13

CDR3: ASSQRDRVYGQY
J: TRBJ2-7
V: TRBV14
length: 12

CDR3: ASSQEDSLSSYEQY
J: TRBJ2-7
V: TRBV4-3
length: 14

CDR3: ASSQAGAGETQY
J: TRBJ2-5
V: TRBV4-3
length: 12

CDR3: ASSEGLAPDTQY
J: TRBJ2-3
V: TRBV25-1
length: 12

CDR3: ASSLIGDEQY
J: TRBJ2-7
V: TRBV27
length: 10

CDR3: ASSPSGTDYNEQF
J: TRBJ2-1
V: TRBV13
length: 13

CDR3: ASSSHPGGNAEAF
J: TRBJ1-1
V: TRBV13
length: 13

CDR3: ASRGGRGEAF
J: TRBJ1-1
V: TRBV2
length: 10

CDR3: ASSPLTGTYEQY
J: TRBJ2-7
V: TRBV27
length: 12

CDR3: ASSLGAPPVYEQY
J: TRBJ2-7
V: TRBV5-1
length: 13

CDR3: ASSGEGYTEAF
J: TRBJ1-1
V: TRBV6-5
length: 11

CDR3: SARGTGGNQPQH
J: TRBJ1-5
V: TRBV20-1
length: 12

CDR3: ASSKHRASGRASGSYNEQF
J: TRBJ2-1
V: TRBV7-6
length: 19

CDR3: ASSYPSSGTSTDTQY
J: TRBJ2-3
V: TRBV6-5
length: 15

CDR3: ASSLLGAGNTIY
J: TRBJ1-3
V: TRBV7-8
length: 12

CDR3: ATSRPQTTTGELF
J: TRBJ2-2
V: TRBV24-1
length: 13

CDR3: ASSSDSASGNTIY
J: TRBJ1-3
V: TRBV7-2
length: 13

CDR3: SARDMERDGENSPLH
J: TRBJ1-6
V: TRBV20-1
length: 15

CDR3: ASRTGTSTGELF
J: TRBJ2-2
V: TRBV19
length: 12

CDR3: ASSGLAGATQHQGTQY
J: TRBJ2-5
V: TRBV6-5
length: 16

CDR3: ASSLGTGGRNQPQH
J: TRBJ1-5
V: TRBV11-2
length: 14

CDR3: ASSPDRIRALNQPQH
J: TRBJ1-5
V: TRBV5-8
length: 15

CDR3: AWNEGEGYEQY
J: TRBJ2-7
V: TRBV30
length: 11

CDR3: ASKPRTSGYEQY
J: TRBJ2-7
V: TRBV28
length: 12

CDR3: ASSDTGYEQY
J: TRBJ2-7
V: TRBV25-1
length: 10

CDR3: ASSIRLAGGQFLTDTQY
J: TRBJ2-3
V: TRBV12-3/TRBV12-4
length: 17

CDR3: SAREIHDTQY
J: TRBJ2-3
V: TRBV20-1
length: 10

CDR3: ASSHHNSYEQY
J: TRBJ2-7
V: TRBV2
length: 11

CDR3: ASSSLRLGRNPYNEQF
J: TRBJ2-1
V: TRBV7-2
length: 16

CDR3: ASSLGGGSSYKQY
J: TRBJ2-7
V: TRBV7-2
length: 13

CDR3: ASSLAWTSGTDTQY
J: TRBJ2-3
V: TRBV11-1
length: 14

CDR3: ASSLGVRTKFTYEQY
J: TRBJ2-7
V: TRBV5-6
length: 15

CDR3: ASSLNRAQQPQH
J: TRBJ1-5
V: TRBV5-4
length: 12

CDR3: ASSLFGAREAF
J: TRBJ1-1
V: TRBV27
length: 11

CDR3: ASSPNGVSTDTQY
J: TRBJ2-3
V: TRBV4-1
length: 13

CDR3: ASSARDSLYRETQY
J: TRBJ2-5
V: TRBV25-1
length: 14

CDR3: ASSQGGHLQETQY
J: TRBJ2-5
V: TRBV4-3
length: 13

CDR3: SVPDERGAQH
J: TRBJ1-5
V: TRBV29-1
length: 10

CDR3: ASSQDVGELF
J: TRBJ2-2
V: TRBV4-1
length: 10